This TCR beta chain came from a study of T cell responses to AZD1222 COVID-19 vaccine. Whole-study results and caveats: Increased Spike-specific TCR breadth and depth were observed after two AZD1222 doses. The study identified only five to seven AZD1222 recipients as seropositive at baseline.

For this clone: No antigen is known for it.

Trimming left V 1 base short and J 4 bases short, with 23 bases between. The CDR3 spans 18 residues. Germline V CDR1 and CDR2: SGDLS, YYNGEE. The protocol was immunoSEQ multiplex PCR, while the TCRdb copy is restricted to in-frame clones and leaves out a portion. The sample lists tens of thousands of clones; 80% to 95% were seen once. The rearrangement joins TRBV9 to TRBJ1-2, with D possibly matching TRBD1 (6 bases). This sequence originates from an adult who received the AZD1222 COVID-19 vaccine. The source material was peripheral blood, sampled 28 days after the second AZD1222 dose. CDR3 DNA sequence: TGTGCCAGCAGCGTAAGGCCCGGCGGGGGCGACCCCTTCTATGGCTACACCTTC. Its protein product is CASSVRPGGGDPFYGYTF.